This entry describes one T cell receptor (beta chain). This specimen belongs to a study of control samples from healthy donors and cancer patients. The method was immunoSEQ multiplex PCR; TCRdb's version includes in-frame clones alone and lacks a portion of them. The sample yields roughly 150,000 clones, just over 85% seen once. The length of the CDR3 is 17 residues. Germline CDR1 is LGHDT and CDR2 is YNNKEL (reference sequence). Germline trimming cut 1 base from V and 7 bases from J; bases unmatched to any gene: 7. Sample: blood. The receptor was derived from a man aged 18 to 29 in good health. The chain combines TRBV3-1 (or the pseudogene TRBV3-2) with TRBJ2-1; TRBD2 agrees at 13 bases. The CDR3 loop reads CASSQVTSGGFRNEQFF. CDR3 DNA sequence: TGTGCCAGCAGCCAAGTGACTAGCGGGGGGTTCCGAAATGAGCAGTTCTTC.